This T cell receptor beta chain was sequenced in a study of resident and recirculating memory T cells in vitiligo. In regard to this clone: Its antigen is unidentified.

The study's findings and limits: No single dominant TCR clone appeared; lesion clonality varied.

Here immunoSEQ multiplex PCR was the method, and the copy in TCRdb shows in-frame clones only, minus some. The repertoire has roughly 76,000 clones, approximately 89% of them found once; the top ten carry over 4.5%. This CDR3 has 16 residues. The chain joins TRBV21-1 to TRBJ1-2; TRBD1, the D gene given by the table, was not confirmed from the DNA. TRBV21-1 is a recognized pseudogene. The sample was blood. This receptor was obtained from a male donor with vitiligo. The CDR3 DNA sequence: TGTGCCAGCAGCCTTCCCTCCACAGGGGATAACTATGGCTACACCTTC. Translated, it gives CASSLPSTGDNYGYTF.